One and the same sample provided the 17 T cell receptor beta chains below, sequenced in a study of vaccination and CD4 T cells after COVID-19. Treatment: approximately 10-day PBMC culture with coronavirus spike peptide pools or control peptides (ViraFEST assay). Sequencing of cultured CD4+ T cell DNA used the Oncomine TCR Beta short-read assay. Each CDR3 protein is one row after TCRdb ran MiXCR on the PCR reads. Among around 5,200 distinct CDR3 sequences listed, around 47% were seen once. Their recognized antigens are unknown. The sequenced sample was CD4+ T cells from blood, cultured in vitro. The origin of the receptors is a human donor who had recovered from COVID-19.

The V call is TRBV20-1, the J call TRBJ2-3; 11 bases fit TRBD1. The CDR3 is 12 residues long. The V gene's germline CDR1 is DFQATT and CDR2 SNEGSKA (reference sequence). With V trimmed by 8 bases and J by 4 bases, 2 bases remained unmatched. The CDR3 nucleotides read TGCAGTTTGGGACAGGGGGCAGATACGCAGTATTTT. It encodes CSLGQGADTQYF.

Here the CDR3 DNA reads TGCAGTGCCCAGACCCGAAGGGCCCAGGAGACCCAGTACTTC. The encoded protein is CSAQTRRAQETQYF. The chain combines TRBV20-1 with TRBJ2-5; D remains unclear. Germline V CDR1 and CDR2: DFQATT, SNEGSKA (reference sequence). This CDR3 is built from 14 residues. V was pared by 6 bases and J by 5 bases, with 19 bases between.

The rearrangement uses TRBV7-3 and TRBJ1-6, with D unclear. From germline, CDR1 is SGHTA and CDR2 FQGTGA. CDR3 size: 14 residues. Trimming cost V 2 bases and J 13 bases, with 15 bases left between them. The CDR3 DNA reads TGTGCCAGCAGCTTACGAGGCTATGGGAGTCCCCTCCACTTT. Its protein product is CASSLRGYGSPLHF.

This clonotype was detected a few times. The gene calls are TRBV6-5 and TRBJ2-7; the match to TRBD1 covers 10 bases. From germline, CDR1 is MNHEY and CDR2 SVGAGI. Germline trimming cut 1 base from V and 7 bases from J; bases unmatched to any gene: 4. This CDR3 region has 14 residues. For the CDR3, the DNA is TGTGCCAGCAGTTACTATGGGGACAGGGGAGAGCAGTACTTC. Translation gives CASSYYGDRGEQYF.

This clonotype is labeled as medium-sized. The chain joins TRBV28 to TRBJ1-2; 9 positions agree with TRBD1. CDR3 length: 13 residues. CDR1 is MDHEN and CDR2 is SYDVKM in the germline V gene. Losses at the gene ends were 6 bases for V and 4 bases for J; bases not matched to a gene: 3. The chain's CDR3 is CASSRGQGYGYTF. As DNA, the CDR3 is TGTGCCAGCAGCCGGGGACAGGGCTATGGCTACACCTTC.

The chain couples TRBV20-1 to TRBJ1-1; D uncertain. CDR1 and CDR2 from the germline V gene are DFQATT and SNEGSKA (reference sequence). V lost 6 bases and J 3 bases, leaving 5 bases between the germline ends. The CDR3 runs 10 residues. This chain's CDR3 is CSAFHTEAFF. The DNA of the CDR3 is TGCAGTGCCTTTCACACTGAAGCTTTCTTT.

This sequence joins TRBV6-2 or TRBV6-3 and TRBJ2-7, with D possibly matching TRBD1 (6 bases). In germline, CDR1 is MNHEY, CDR2 SVGEGT. V was pared by 8 bases and J by 6 bases, with 20 bases between. The length of the CDR3 is 14 residues. DNA of the CDR3: TGTGCCAGCCGGCCCAGGGGTCTCCCTGGCGAGCAGTACTTC. It translates to CASRPRGLPGEQYF.

This chain uses TRBV7-9 with TRBJ1-1; D unclear. The CDR3 is 12 residues long. The germline V and J ends were trimmed by 5 bases and 1 base, with 5 bases remaining between them. Germline CDR1 reads SEHNR; CDR2 reads FQNEAQ (reference sequence). As DNA, the CDR3 is TGTGCCAGCAGCCAGACGAACACTGAAGCTTTCTTT. Translation gives CASSQTNTEAFF.

The chain links TRBV20-1 to TRBJ2-3; D is unclear. Germline CDR1 is DFQATT and CDR2 is SNEGSKA (reference sequence). Trimming removed 0 bases from V and 4 bases from J, with 14 bases in between. This CDR3 has 15 amino acids. In DNA form, the CDR3 reads TGCAGTGCTAGAGATCACCGGACCGCCCCAGATACGCAGTATTTT. This gives the protein CSARDHRTAPDTQYF.

The V gene is TRBV7-8, the J gene TRBJ1-6, with D unresolved. The CDR3 runs 14 residues. V lost 3 bases, J lost 7 bases, and 10 bases lay in between. Germline V gene data show CDR1 as SGHVS and CDR2 as FQNEAQ. CDR3 in DNA: TGTGCCAGCAGCTTGGCGACGGCGAATTCACCCCTCCACTTT. Its translation: CASSLATANSPLHF.

This clonotype was seen a handful of times. The chain couples TRBV6-1 to TRBJ2-7; tentatively, D is TRBD2 (6 bases). Germline lookup yields CDR1 MNHNS and CDR2 SASEGT. Deletions cut 6 bases from V and 6 bases from J, with 12 bases between. CDR3 length: 12 residues. The CDR3 sequence: CASRGTSSEQYF. The CDR3 DNA follows: TGTGCCAGCAGAGGTACTAGCAGCGAGCAGTACTTC.

This clonotype was observed a handful of times. The chain is built from TRBV28 and TRBJ1-5; D unresolved. Germline V lookup: CDR1 MDHEN, CDR2 SYDVKM. The CDR3 contains 12 residues. Trimming shortened V by 10 bases and J by 0 bases, and 7 bases separated the two germline ends. The CDR3 nucleotides are TGTGCCACCCTCTATAGCAATCAGCCCCAGCATTTT. Its protein product is CATLYSNQPQHF.

V and J are TRBV7-9 and TRBJ2-5; 7 bases line up with TRBD1. CDR1 and CDR2 (germline): SEHNR, FQNEAQ (reference sequence). The J segment lost 5 bases and the V segment lost 5 bases, leaving 11 bases of the junction unmatched. CDR3 length: 15 residues. CDR3 coding DNA: TGTGCCAGCAGCAAAGACAGGGTAGAATGGGAGACCCAGTACTTC. It translates to CASSKDRVEWETQYF.

V usage is TRBV20-1 and J usage is TRBJ1-2; 7 positions agree with TRBD1. Germline assignment: CDR1 DFQATT and CDR2 SNEGSKA (reference sequence). CDR3 length: 13 residues. J was trimmed by 8 bases and V by 2 bases; bases with no gene match: 8. The CDR3 reads CSARFSGTVGYTF. Here the CDR3 DNA reads TGCAGTGCTAGATTTTCCGGGACAGTGGGCTACACCTTC.

The V call is TRBV6-1, the J call TRBJ2-5; D might be TRBD1 (6 bases). With 2 bases removed from V and 5 bases from J, the gap between germline ends came to 15 bases. Germline-derived CDR1 and CDR2 are MNHNS and SASEGT. CDR3 length: 15 amino acids. CDR3 nucleotide sequence: TGTGCCAGCAGTGAATCCCCAGGGGCTGGGGAGACCCAGTACTTC. Encoded protein: CASSESPGAGETQYF.

By its share, this clonotype is medium-sized. V is TRBV20-1 and J is TRBJ1-5, with a possible D match to TRBD1 (5 bases). The length of the CDR3 is 12 residues. Trimming removed 5 bases from V and 5 bases from J, with 10 bases in between. Per germline, CDR1 DFQATT and CDR2 SNEGSKA (reference sequence). CDR3 protein: CSASLGDQPQHF. In nucleotides, the CDR3 is TGCAGTGCTTCGTTAGGGGATCAGCCCCAGCATTTT.

The chain combines TRBV7-2 with TRBJ1-5; possibly TRBD1 for D (6 bases). V was cut by 2 bases and J by 2 bases, with 10 bases left in between. The CDR3 runs 15 residues. The germline gives CDR1 SGHTA, CDR2 FQGNSA. In DNA form, the CDR3 reads TGTGCCAGCAGCTTACAGGGGCTGGGCAATCAGCCCCAGCATTTT. Amino acid sequence: CASSLQGLGNQPQHF.